This T cell receptor beta chain was captured in a study of a mutant IDH1 vaccine in newly diagnosed glioma. Repertoires were generated with immunoSEQ multiplex PCR, while TCRdb's copy carries only in-frame clones and drops some. The sample contains approximately 100,000 clones, 70% to 90% of which appear only once. In germline, CDR1 is KGHSH, CDR2 LQKENI. Trimming removed 3 bases from V and 0 bases from J, with 17 bases in between. This CDR3 comprises 17 residues. Time point in this sample: baseline, week 1 (first vaccination visit). Treatment denoted: pre-vaccination baseline after standard-of-care therapy.

The chain joins TRBV18 to TRBJ1-1, with D possibly being TRBD1 (5 bases). The starting material was PBMCs, obtained from a glioma patient treated with radiotherapy, temozolomide or both. The receptor was derived from a woman between 45 and 60 years old with glioma. This CDR3 reads CASSPPSAGPMNTEAFF. The DNA for the CDR3 is TGTGCCAGCTCACCCCCGTCGGCAGGGCCAATGAACACTGAAGCTTTCTTT.